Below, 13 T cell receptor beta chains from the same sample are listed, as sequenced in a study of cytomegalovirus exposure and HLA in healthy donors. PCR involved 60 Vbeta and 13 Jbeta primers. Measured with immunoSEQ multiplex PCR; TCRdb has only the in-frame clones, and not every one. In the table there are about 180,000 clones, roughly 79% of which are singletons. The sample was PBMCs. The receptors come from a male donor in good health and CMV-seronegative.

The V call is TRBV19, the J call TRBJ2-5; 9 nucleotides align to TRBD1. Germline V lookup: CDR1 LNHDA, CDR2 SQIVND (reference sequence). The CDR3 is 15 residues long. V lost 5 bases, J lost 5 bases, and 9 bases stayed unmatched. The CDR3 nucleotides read TGTGCCAGTAGTTTATGGACAGGGGACGAGGAGACCCAGTACTTC. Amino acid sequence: CASSLWTGDEETQYF.

CDR3 in amino acids: CASSPRSSTEAFF. CDR3 DNA: TGTGCCAGCAGCCCCAGGTCGAGCACTGAAGCTTTCTTT. The V gene is TRBV7-3, the J gene TRBJ1-1, with D unresolved. CDR3 length: 13 amino acids. With 5 bases removed from V and 4 bases from J, the gap between germline ends came to 11 bases. Germline lookup yields CDR1 SGHTA and CDR2 FQGTGA.

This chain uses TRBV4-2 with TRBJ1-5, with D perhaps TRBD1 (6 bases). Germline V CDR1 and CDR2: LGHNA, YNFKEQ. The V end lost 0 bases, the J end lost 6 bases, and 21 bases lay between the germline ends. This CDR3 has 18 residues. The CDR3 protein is CASSQDLGGPRGTQPQHF. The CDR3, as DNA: TGTGCCAGCAGCCAAGATTTAGGGGGACCGAGGGGGACTCAGCCCCAGCATTTT.

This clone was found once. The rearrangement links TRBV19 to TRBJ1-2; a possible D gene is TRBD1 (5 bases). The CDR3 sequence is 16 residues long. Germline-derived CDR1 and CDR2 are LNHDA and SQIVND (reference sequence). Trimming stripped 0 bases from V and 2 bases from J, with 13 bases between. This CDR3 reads CASSIDQGSINYGYTF. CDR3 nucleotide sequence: TGTGCCAGTAGTATAGACCAGGGATCGATAAACTATGGCTACACCTTC.

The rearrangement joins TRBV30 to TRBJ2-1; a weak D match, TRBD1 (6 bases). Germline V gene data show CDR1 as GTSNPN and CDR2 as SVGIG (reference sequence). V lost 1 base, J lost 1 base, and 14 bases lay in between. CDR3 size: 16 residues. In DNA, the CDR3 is TGTGCCTGGAGTGGAGTCGGGCAGGGGTCCTACAATGAGCAGTTCTTC. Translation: CAWSGVGQGSYNEQFF.

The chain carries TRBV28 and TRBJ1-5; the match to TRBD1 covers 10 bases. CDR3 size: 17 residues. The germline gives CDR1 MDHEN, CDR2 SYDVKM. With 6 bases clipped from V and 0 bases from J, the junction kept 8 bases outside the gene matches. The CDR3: CASRPTGTGVSNQPQHF. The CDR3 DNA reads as TGTGCCAGCAGACCAACGGGGACAGGGGTTAGCAATCAGCCCCAGCATTTT.

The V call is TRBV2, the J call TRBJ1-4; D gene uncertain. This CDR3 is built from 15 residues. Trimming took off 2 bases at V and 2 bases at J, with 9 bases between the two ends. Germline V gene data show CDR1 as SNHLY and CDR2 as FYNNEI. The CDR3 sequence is CASSELGMTNEKLFF. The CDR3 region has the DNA TGTGCCAGCAGTGAACTCGGGATGACTAATGAAAAACTGTTTTTT.

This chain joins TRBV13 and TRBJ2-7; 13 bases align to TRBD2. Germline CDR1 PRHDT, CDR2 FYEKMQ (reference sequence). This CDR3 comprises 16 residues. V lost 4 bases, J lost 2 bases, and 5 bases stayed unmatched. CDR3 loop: CASSSGLAGATYEQYF. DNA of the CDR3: TGTGCCAGCAGCTCTGGACTAGCGGGAGCGACCTACGAGCAGTACTTC.

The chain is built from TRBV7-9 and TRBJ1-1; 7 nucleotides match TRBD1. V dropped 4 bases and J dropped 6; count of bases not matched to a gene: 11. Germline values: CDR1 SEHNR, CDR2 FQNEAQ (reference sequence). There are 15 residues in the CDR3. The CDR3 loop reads CASSSDREIFAEAFF. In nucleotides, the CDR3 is TGTGCCAGCAGCTCCGACAGGGAGATATTCGCTGAAGCTTTCTTT.

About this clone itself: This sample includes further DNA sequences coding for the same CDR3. The DNA of the CDR3 is TGTGCCAGCAGCCCAGGCGGGCAGAACACTGAAGCTTTCTTT. Translated: CASSPGGQNTEAFF. V and J are TRBV7-3 and TRBJ1-1, with no clear D. The V gene lost 5 bases and the J gene lost 1 base, with 11 bases spanning the gap. The CDR3 runs 14 residues. Germline V CDR1 and CDR2: SGHTA, FQGTGA.

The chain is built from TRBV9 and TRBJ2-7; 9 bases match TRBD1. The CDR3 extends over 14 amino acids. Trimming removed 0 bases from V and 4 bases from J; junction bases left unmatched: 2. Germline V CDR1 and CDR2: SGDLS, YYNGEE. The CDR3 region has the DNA TGTGCCAGCAGCGTAGGAGGACAGGGGTACGAGCAGTACTTC. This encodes CASSVGGQGYEQYF.

The CDR3 loop reads CSVGEGTRIEQFF. The CDR3 DNA follows: TGCAGCGTTGGGGAGGGGACGCGCATTGAGCAGTTCTTC. The gene calls are TRBV29-1 and TRBJ2-1; TRBD2 agrees at 7 bases. Germline V gene lookup returns CDR1 SQVTM and CDR2 ANQGSEA. V shed 4 bases, J shed 9 bases, and the junction held 9 bases outside the gene matches. This CDR3 has 13 amino acids.

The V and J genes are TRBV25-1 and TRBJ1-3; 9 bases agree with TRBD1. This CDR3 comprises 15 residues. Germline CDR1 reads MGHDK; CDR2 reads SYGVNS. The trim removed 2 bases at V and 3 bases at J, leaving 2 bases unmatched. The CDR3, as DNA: TGTGCCAGCAGTGAAACAGGGGGCAGTGGAAACACCATATATTTT. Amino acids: CASSETGGSGNTIYF.